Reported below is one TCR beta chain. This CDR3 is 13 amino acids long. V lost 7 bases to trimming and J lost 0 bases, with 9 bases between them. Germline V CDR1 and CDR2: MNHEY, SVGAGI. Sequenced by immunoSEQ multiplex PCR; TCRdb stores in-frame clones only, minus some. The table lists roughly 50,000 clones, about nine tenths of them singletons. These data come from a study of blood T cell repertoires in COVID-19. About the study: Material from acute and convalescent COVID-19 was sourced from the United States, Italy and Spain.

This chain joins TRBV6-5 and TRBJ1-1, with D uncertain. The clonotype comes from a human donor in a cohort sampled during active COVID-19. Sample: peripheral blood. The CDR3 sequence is CASIEAMNTEAFF. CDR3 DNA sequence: TGTGCCAGCATAGAGGCAATGAACACTGAAGCTTTCTTT.